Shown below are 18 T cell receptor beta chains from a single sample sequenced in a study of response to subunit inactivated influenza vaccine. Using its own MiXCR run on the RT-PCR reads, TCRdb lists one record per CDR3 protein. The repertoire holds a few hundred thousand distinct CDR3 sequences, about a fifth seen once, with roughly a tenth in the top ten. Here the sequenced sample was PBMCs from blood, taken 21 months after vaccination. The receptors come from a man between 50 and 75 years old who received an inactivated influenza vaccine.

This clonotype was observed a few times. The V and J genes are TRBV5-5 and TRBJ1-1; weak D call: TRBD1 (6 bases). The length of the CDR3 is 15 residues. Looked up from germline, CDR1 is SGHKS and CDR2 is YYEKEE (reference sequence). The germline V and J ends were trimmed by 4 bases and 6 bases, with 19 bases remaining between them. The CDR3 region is CASSPTTGYIAEAFF. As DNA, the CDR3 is TGTGCCAGCAGCCCAACGACAGGATACATTGCTGAAGCTTTCTTT.

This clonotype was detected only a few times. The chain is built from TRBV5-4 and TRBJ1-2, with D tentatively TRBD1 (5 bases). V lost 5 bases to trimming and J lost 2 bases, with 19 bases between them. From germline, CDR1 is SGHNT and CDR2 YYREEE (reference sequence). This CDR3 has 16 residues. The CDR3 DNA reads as TGTGCCAGCAGTCCAGGGTCGGCGTCCTTAAACTATGGCTACACCTTC. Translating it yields CASSPGSASLNYGYTF. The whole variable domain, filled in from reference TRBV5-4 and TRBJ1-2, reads ETGVTQSPTHLIKTRGQQVTLRCSSQSGHNTVSWYQQALGQGPQFIFQYYREEENGRGNFPPRFSGLQFPNYSSELNVNALELDDSALYLCASSPGSASLNYGYTFGSGTRLTVV.

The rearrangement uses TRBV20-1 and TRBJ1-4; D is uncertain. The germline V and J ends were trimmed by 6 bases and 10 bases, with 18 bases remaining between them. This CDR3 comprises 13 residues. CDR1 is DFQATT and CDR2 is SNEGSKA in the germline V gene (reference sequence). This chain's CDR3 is CSASSMGYGKLFF. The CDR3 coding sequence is TGCAGTGCCAGTTCCATGGGGTATGGAAAACTGTTTTTT.

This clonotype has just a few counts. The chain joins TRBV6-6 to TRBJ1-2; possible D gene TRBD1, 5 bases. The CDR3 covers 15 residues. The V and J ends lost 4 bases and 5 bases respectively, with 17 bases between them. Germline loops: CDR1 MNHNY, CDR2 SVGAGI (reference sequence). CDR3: CASSSPDTVNYGYTF. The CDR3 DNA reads TGTGCCAGCAGTTCTCCGGACACTGTCAATTATGGCTACACCTTC.

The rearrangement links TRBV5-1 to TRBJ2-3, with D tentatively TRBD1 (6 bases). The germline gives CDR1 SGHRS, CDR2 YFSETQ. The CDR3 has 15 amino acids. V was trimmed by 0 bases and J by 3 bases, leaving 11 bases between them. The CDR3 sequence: CASSLEQGETDTQYF. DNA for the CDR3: TGCGCCAGCAGCTTGGAACAGGGCGAAACAGATACGCAGTATTTT.

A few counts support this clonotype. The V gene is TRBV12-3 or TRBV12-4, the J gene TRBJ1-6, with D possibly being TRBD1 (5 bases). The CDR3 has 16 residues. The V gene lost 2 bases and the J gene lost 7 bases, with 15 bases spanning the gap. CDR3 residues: CASSLRDRGSNSPLHF. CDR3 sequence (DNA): TGTGCCAGCAGTTTAAGAGACCGGGGGTCGAATTCACCCCTCCACTTT.

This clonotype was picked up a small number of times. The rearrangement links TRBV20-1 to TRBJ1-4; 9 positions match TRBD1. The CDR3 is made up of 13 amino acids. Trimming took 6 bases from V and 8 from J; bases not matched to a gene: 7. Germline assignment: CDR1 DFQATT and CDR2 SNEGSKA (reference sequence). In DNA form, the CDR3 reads TGCAGTGCCGAGAGGACAGGGGCCGAAAAACTGTTTTTT. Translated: CSAERTGAEKLFF.

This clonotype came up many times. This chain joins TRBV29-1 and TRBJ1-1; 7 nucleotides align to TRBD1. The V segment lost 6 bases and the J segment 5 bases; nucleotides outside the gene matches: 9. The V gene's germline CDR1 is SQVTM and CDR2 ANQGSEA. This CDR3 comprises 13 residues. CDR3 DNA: TGCAGCGTAAGACAGGGTCTCTCTACTGAAGCTTTCTTT. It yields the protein CSVRQGLSTEAFF.

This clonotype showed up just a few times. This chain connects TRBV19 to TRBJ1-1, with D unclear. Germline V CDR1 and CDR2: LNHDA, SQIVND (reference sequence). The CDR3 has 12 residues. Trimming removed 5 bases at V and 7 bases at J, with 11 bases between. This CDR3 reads CASSSRGLEAFF. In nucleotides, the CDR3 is TGTGCCAGTAGTTCGCGTGGTCTTGAAGCTTTCTTT.

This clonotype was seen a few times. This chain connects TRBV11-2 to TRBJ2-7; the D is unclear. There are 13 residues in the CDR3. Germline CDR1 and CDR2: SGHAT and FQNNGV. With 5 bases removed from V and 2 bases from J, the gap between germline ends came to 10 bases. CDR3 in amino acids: CASSKTPTYEQYF. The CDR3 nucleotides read TGTGCCAGCAGCAAGACCCCTACCTACGAGCAGTACTTC.

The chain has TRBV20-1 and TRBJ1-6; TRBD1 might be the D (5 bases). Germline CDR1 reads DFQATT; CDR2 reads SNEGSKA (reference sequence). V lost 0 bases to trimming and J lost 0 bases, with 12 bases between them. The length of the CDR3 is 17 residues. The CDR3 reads CSARDPRESSYNSPLHF. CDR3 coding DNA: TGCAGTGCTAGAGATCCCAGGGAGAGCTCCTATAATTCACCCCTCCACTTT.

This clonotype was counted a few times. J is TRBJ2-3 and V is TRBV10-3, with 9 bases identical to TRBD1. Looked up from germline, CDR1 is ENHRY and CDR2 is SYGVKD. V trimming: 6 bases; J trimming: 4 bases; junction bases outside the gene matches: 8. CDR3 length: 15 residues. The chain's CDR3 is CAISDTGQGADTQYF. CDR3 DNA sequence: TGTGCCATCAGCGACACGGGACAGGGCGCAGATACGCAGTATTTT.

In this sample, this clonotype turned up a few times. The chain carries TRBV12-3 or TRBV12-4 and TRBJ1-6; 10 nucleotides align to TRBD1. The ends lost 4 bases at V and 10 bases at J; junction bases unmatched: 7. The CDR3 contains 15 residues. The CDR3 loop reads CASSSGDRGNSPLHF. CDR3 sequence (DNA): TGTGCCAGCAGTTCCGGGGACAGGGGTAACTCACCCCTCCACTTT.

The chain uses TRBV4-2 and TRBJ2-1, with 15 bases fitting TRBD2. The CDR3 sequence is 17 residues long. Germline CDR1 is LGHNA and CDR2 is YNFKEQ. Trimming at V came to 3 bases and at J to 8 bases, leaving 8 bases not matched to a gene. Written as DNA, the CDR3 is TGTGCCAGCAGCCACGGGACTAGCGGGGGGTGGGGTGATGAGCAGTTCTTC. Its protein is CASSHGTSGGWGDEQFF.

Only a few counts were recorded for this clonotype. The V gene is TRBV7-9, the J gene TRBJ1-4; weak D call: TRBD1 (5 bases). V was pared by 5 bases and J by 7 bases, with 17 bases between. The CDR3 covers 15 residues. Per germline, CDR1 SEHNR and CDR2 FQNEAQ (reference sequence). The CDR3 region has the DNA TGTGCCAGCAGCCGAGGGGTCGACTGGGGTGAAAAACTGTTTTTT. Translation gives CASSRGVDWGEKLFF.

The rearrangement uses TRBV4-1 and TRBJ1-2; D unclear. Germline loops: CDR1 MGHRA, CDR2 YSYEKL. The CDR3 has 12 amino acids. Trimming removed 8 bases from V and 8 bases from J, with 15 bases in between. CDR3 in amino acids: CASQGRVLGYTF. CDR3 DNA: TGCGCCAGCCAAGGACGGGTGTTGGGCTACACCTTC.

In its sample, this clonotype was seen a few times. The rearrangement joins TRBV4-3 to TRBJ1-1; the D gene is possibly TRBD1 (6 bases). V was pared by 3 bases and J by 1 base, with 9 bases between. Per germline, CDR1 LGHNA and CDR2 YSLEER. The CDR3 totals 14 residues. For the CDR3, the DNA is TGCGCCAGCAGCCAGGGGGCGGAGAACACTGAAGCTTTCTTT. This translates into CASSQGAENTEAFF.

CDR3 sequence reads: CASSSAISLAGDTGELFF. In nucleotides, the CDR3 is TGTGCCAGCAGCTCGGCCATTTCCCTAGCGGGGGATACCGGGGAGCTGTTTTTT. The V call is TRBV5-6, the J call TRBJ2-2, with TRBD2 matching 10 bases. The V segment lost 3 bases and the J segment 5 bases; nucleotides outside the gene matches: 13. CDR3 length equals 18 residues. The germline gives CDR1 SGHDT, CDR2 YYEEEE.